This TCR beta chain was captured in a study of blood T cell repertoires in COVID-19. Study in general: From the United States, Italy and Spain came samples of acute and convalescent COVID-19. PBMCs, B-cell-depleted T cells, or T cells were the source of the cDNA or gDNA that made up the material.

The CDR3 runs to 15 residues. The germline gives CDR1 ENHRY, CDR2 SYGVKD. Deletions cut 3 bases from V and 7 bases from J, with 13 bases between. Cohort allocation depended upon clinical history that participants reported. This clone has only one observation. Sequencing was performed with immunoSEQ multiplex PCR; in TCRdb, only in-frame clones are kept and a portion is missing. There are roughly 240,000 clones in the sample; 86% occur only once, and approximately 2.1% lies in the top ten. Sequencing input: PBMCs or T cells enriched from blood (not recorded which). The rearrangement uses TRBV10-3 and TRBJ1-6, with D maybe TRBD1 (5 bases). The source is a woman aged 45-65 years who had recovered from COVID-19. This CDR3 reads CAISDPAAGNSPLHF. Written as DNA, the CDR3 is TGTGCCATCAGTGATCCGGCAGCAGGGAATTCACCCCTCCACTTT.